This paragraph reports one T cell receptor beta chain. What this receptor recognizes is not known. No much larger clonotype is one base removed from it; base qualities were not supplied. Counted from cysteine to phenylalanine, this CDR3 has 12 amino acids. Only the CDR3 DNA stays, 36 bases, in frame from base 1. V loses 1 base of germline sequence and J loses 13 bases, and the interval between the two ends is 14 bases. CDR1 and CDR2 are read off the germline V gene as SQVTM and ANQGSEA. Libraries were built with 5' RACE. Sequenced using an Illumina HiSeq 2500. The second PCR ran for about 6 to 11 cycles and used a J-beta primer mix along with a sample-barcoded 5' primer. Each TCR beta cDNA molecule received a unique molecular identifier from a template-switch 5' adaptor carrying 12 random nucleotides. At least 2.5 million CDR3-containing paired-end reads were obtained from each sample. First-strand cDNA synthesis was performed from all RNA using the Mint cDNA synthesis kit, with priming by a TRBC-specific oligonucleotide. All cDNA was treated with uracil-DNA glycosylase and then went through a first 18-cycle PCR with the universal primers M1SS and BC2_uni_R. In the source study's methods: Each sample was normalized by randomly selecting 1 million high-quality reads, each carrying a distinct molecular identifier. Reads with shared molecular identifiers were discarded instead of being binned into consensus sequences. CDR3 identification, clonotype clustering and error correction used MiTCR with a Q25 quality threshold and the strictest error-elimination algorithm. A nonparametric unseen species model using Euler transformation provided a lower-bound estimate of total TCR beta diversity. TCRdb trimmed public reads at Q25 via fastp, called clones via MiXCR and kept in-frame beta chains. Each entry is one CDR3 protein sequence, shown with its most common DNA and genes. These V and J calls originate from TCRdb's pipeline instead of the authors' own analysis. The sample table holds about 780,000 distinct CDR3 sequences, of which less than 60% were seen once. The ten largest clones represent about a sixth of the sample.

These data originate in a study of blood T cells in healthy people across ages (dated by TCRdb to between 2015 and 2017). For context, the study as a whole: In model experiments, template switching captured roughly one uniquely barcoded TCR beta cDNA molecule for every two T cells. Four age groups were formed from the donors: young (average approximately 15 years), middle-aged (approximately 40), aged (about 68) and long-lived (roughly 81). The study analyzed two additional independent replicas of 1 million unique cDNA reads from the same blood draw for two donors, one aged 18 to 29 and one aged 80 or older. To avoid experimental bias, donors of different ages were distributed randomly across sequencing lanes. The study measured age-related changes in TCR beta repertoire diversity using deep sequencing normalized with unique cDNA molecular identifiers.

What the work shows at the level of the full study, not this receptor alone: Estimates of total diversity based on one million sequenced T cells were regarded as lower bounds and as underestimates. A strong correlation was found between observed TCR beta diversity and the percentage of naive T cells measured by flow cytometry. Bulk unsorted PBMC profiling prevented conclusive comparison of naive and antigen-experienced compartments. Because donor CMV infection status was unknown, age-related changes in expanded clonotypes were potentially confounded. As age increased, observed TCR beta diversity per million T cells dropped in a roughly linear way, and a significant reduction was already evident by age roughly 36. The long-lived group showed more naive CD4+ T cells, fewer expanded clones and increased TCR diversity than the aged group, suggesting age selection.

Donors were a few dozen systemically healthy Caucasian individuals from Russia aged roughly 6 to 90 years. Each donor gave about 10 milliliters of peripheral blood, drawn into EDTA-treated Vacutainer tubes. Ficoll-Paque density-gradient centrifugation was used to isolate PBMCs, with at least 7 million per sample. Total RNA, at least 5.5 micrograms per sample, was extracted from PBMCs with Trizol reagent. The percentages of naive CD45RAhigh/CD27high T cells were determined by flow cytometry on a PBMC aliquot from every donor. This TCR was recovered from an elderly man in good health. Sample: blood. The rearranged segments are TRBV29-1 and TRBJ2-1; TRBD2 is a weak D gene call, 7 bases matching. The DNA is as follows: TGCAGCGTTGAAGGGGGGCGGGAGACCCAGTTCTTC. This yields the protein CSVEGGRETQFF.